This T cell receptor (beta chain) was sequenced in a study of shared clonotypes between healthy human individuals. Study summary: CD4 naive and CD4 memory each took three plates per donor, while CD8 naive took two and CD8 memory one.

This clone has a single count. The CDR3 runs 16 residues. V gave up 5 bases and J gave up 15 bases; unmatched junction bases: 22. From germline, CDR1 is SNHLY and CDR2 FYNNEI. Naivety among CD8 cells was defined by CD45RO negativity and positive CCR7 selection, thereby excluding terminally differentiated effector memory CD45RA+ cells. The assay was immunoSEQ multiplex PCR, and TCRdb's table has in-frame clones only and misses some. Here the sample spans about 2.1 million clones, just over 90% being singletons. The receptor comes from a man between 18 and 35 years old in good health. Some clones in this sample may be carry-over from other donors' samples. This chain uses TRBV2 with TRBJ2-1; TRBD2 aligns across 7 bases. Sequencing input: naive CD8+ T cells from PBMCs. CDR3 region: CASSRRGREGGQSLFF. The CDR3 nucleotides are TGTGCCAGCAGTCGCAGAGGGAGGGAAGGAGGCCAAAGTCTGTTCTTC.